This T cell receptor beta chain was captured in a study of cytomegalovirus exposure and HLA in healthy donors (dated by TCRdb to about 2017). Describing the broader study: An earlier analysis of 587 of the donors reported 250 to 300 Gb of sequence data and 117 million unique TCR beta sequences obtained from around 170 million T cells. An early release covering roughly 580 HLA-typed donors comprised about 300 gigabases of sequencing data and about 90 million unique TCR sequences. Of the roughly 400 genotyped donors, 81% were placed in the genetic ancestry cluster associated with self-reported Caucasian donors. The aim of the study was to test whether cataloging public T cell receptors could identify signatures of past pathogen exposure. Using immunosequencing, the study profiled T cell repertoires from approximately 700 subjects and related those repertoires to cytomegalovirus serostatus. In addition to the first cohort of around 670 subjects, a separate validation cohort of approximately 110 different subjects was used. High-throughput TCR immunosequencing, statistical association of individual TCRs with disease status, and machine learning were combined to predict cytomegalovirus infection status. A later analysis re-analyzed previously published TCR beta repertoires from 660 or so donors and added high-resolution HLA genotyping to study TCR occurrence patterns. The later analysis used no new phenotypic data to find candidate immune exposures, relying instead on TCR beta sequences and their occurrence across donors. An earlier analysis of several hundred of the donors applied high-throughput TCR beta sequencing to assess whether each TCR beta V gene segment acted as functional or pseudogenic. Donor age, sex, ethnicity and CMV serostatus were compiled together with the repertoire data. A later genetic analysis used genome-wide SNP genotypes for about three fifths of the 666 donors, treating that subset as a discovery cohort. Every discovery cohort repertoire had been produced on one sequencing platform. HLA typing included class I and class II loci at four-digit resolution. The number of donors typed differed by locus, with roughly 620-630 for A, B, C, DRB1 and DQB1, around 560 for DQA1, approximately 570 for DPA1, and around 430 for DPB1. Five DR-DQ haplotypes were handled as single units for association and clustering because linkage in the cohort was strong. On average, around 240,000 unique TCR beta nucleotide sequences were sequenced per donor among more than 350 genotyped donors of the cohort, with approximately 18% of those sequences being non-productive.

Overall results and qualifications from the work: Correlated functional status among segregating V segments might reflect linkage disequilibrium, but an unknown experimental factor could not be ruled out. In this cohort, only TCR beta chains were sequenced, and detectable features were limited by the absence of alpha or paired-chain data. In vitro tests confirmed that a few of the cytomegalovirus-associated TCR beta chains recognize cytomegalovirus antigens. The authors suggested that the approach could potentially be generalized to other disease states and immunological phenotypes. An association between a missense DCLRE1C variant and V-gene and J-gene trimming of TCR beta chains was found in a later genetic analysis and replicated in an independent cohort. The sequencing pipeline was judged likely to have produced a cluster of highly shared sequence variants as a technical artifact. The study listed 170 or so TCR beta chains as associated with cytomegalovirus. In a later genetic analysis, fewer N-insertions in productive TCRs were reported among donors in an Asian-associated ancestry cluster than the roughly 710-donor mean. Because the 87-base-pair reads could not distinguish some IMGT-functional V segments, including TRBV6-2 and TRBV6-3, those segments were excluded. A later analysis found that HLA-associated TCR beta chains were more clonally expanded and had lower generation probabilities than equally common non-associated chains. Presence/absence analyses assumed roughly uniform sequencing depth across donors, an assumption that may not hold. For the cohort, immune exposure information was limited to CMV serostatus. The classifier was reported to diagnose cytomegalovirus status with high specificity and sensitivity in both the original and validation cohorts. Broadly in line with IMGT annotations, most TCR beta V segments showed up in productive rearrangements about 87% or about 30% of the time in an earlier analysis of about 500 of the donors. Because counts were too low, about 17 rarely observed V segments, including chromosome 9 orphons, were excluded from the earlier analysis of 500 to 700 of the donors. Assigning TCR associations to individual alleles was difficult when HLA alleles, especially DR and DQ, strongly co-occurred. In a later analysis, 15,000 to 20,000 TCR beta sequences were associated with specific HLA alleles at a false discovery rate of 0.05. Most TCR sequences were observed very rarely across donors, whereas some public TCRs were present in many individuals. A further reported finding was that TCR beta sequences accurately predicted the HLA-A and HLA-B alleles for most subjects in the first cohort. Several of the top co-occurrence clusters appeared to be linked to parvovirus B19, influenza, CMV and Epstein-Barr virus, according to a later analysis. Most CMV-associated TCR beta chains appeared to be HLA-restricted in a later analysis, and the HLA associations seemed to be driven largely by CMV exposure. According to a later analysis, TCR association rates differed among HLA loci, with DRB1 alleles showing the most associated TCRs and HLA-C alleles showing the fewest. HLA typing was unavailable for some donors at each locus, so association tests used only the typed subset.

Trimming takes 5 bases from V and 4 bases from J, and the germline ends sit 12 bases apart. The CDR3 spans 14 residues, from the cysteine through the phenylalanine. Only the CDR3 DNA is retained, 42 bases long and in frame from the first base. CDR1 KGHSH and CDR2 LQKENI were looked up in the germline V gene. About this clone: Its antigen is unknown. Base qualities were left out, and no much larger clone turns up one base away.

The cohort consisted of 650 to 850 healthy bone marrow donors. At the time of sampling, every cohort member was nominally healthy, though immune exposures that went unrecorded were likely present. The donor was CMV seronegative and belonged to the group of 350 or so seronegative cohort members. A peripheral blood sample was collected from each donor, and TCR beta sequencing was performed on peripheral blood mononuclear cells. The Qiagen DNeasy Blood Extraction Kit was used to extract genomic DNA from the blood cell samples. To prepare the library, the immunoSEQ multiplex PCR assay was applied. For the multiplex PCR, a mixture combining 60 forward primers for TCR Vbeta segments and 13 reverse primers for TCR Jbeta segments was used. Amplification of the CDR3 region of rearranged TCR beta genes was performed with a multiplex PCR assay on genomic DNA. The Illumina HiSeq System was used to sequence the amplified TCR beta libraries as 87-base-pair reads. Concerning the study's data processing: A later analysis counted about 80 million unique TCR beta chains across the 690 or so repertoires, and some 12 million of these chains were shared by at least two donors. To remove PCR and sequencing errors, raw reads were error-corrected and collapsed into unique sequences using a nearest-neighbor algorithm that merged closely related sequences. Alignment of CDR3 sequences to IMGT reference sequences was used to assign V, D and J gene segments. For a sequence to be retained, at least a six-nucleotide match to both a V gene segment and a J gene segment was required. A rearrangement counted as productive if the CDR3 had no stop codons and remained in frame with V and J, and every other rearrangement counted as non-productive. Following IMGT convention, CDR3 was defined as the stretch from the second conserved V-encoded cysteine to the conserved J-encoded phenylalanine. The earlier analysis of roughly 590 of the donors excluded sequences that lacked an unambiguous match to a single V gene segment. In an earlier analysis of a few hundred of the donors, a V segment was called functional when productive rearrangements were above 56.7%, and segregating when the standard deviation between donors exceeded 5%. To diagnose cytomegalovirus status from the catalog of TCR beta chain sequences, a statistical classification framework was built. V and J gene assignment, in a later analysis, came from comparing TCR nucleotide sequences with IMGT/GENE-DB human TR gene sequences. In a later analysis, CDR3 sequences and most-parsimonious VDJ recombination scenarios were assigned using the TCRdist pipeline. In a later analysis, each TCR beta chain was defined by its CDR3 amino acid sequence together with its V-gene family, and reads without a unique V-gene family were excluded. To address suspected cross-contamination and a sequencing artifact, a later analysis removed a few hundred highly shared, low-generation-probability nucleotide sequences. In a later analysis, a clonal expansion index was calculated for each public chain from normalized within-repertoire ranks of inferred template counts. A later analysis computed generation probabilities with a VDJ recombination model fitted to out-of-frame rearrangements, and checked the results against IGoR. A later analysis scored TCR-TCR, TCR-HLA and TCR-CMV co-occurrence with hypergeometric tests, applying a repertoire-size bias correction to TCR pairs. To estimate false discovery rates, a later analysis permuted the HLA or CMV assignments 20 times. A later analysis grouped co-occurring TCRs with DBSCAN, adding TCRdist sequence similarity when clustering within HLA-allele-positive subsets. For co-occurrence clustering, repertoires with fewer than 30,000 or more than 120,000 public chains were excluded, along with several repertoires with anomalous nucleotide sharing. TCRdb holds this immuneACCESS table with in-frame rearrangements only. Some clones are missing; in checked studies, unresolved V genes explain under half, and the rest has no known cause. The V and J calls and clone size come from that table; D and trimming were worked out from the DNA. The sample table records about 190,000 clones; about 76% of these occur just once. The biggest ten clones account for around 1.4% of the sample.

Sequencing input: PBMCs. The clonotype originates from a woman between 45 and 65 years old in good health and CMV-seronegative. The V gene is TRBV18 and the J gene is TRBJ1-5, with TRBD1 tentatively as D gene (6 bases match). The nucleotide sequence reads TGTGCCAGCTCAGATGGCCAGGGGAATCAGCCCCAGCATTTT. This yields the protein CASSDGQGNQPQHF. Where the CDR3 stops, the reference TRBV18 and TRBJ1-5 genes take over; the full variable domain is NAGVMQNPRHLVRRRGQEARLRCSPMKGHSHVYWYRQLPEEGLKFMVYLQKENIIDESGMPKERFSAEFPKEGPSILRIQQVVRGDSAAYFCASSDGQGNQPQHFGDGTRLSIL.